This T cell receptor (beta chain) stems from a study of liver allograft versus peripheral blood T cells. Study summary: Comparisons were made between T cell receptor repertoires found in transplanted livers and those circulating in recipients' peripheral blood.

This clonotype qualifies as medium-sized. TCRdb used MiXCR to reprocess the reads, holding one entry per CDR3 protein. The table lists about 1,900 distinct CDR3 sequences, about 20% of them singletons. Germline-derived CDR1 and CDR2 are LNHDA and SQIVND (reference sequence). CDR3 length: 17 residues. V was clipped by 3 bases and J by 4 bases; unmatched bases: 11. The clonotype was recovered from a human patient who had a liver transplant. Some T cells may originate from the graft donor. The rearrangement uses TRBV19 and TRBJ2-2, with TRBD1 identical over 7 bases. For the CDR3, the DNA is TGTGCCAGTAGTATTCGGTACAGGGGAAGGGTCACCGGGGAGCTGTTTTTT. Translation: CASSIRYRGRVTGELFF. Full variable domain (missing parts from reference TRBV19 and TRBJ2-2): DGGITQSPKYLFRKEGQNVTLSCEQNLNHDAMYWYRQDPGQGLRLIYYSQIVNDFQKGDIAEGYSVSREKKESFPLTVTSAQKNPTAFYLCASSIRYRGRVTGELFFGEGSRLTVL.